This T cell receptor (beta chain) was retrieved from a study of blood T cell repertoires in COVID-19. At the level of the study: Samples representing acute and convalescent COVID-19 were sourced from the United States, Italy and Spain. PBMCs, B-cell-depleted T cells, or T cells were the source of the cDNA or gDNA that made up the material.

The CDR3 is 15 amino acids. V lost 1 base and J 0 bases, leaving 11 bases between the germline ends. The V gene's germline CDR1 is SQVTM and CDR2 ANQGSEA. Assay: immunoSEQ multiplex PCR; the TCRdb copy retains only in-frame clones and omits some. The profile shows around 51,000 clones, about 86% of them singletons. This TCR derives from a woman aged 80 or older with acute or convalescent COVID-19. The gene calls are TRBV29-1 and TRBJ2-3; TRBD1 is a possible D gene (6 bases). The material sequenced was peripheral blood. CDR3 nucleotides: TGCAGCGTTGAAGCGGGCAGGGGAAGCACAGATACGCAGTATTTT. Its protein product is CSVEAGRGSTDTQYF.